These 6 T cell receptor beta chains were all obtained from the same sample, sequenced in a study of shared clonotypes between healthy human individuals. Profiling relied on immunoSEQ multiplex PCR, and the TCRdb table lists in-frame clones only, not all of them. Of around 700,000 clones detected, around 72% appear once; the ten largest clones hold approximately 1.8%. Sequencing used memory CD4+ T cells sorted from blood. Subset: CD45RA-negative fraction. The origin of the receptors is a woman in her 30s in good health.

As concerns this clone: Other DNA sequences from this sample encode an identical CDR3 as well. The J gene is TRBJ1-2, the V gene TRBV11-2; no clear D. CDR1 and CDR2 (germline): SGHAT, FQNNGV. Trimming stripped 5 bases from V and 5 bases from J, with 9 bases between. The CDR3 spans 12 residues. CDR3 sequence: CASSAGDYGYTF. In DNA, the CDR3 is TGTGCCAGCAGCGCCGGGGATTATGGCTACACCTTC.

This sequence joins TRBV29-1 and TRBJ1-1; tentative D call: TRBD1 (6 bases). The CDR3 length is 13 residues. The germline V gene encodes CDR1 SQVTM and CDR2 ANQGSEA. The V end lost 5 bases, the J end lost 5 bases, and 15 bases lay between the germline ends. The CDR3 nucleotides are TGCAGCGTTAGATTCAGGGGTTATACTGAAGCTTTCTTT. Translation: CSVRFRGYTEAFF.

The chain recombines TRBV2 with TRBJ2-1; TRBD1 matches 8 bases. Germline V gene lookup returns CDR1 SNHLY and CDR2 FYNNEI. The CDR3 has 15 residues. J gave up 5 bases and V 2 bases, and 5 bases lay outside the gene matches. CDR3 protein: CASSELGQENNEQFF. CDR3 bases: TGTGCCAGCAGTGAATTGGGACAGGAGAACAATGAGCAGTTCTTC.

V and J are TRBV29-1 and TRBJ2-1, with D unclear. CDR1 and CDR2 from the germline V gene are SQVTM and ANQGSEA. Trimming took off 7 bases at V and 3 bases at J, with 13 bases between the two ends. The CDR3 runs to 13 residues. The CDR3 nucleotides read TGCAGCGCCCAACCGGGTATCTACAATGAGCAGTTCTTC. As protein: CSAQPGIYNEQFF.

The rearrangement links TRBV28 to TRBJ2-7, with D tentatively TRBD2 (6 bases). The CDR3 extends over 15 amino acids. The V and J ends lost 5 bases and 6 bases respectively, with 20 bases between them. Germline assignment: CDR1 MDHEN and CDR2 SYDVKM. Here the CDR3 DNA reads TGTGCCAGCAGTACCTCGGGGGAAGGGAGTTTCGAGCAGTACTTC. Residues: CASSTSGEGSFEQYF. Filled out from reference TRBV28 and TRBJ2-7, the complete variable domain reads DVKVTQSSRYLVKRTGEKVFLECVQDMDHENMFWYRQDPGLGLRLIYFSYDVKMKEKGDIPEGYSVSREKKERFSLILESASTNQTSMYLCASSTSGEGSFEQYFGPGTRLTVT.

This clone occurred a few times. The J gene is TRBJ2-7, the V gene TRBV7-2, with 11 bases matching TRBD2. The CDR3 covers 15 residues. Germline CDR1 SGHTA, CDR2 FQGNSA. V lost 5 bases, J lost 2 bases, and 5 bases stayed unmatched. The CDR3 region has the DNA TGTGCCAGCAGCGCGACTAGCGGGACGACCTACGAGCAGTACTTC. Translated, it gives CASSATSGTTYEQYF. Using reference TRBV7-2 and TRBJ2-7 for the parts outside the CDR3, the full variable domain is GAGVSQSPSNKVTEKGKDVELRCDPISGHTALYWYRQSLGQGLEFLIYFQGNSAPDKSGLPSDRFSAERTGGSVSTLTIQRTQQEDSAVYLCASSATSGTTYEQYFGPGTRLTVT.